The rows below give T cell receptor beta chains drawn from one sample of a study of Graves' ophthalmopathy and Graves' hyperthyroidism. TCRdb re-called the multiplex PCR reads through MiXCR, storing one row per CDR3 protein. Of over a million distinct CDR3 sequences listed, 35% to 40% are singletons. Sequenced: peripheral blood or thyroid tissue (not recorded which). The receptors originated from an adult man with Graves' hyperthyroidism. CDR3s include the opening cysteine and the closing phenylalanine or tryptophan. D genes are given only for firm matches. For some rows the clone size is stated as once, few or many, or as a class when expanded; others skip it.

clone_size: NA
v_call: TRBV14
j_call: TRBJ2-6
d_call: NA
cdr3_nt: TGTGCCAGCAGCCAGCTTCCGGTTGTACTGACTTTC
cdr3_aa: CASSQLPVVLTF

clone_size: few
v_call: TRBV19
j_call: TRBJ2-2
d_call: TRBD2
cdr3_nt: TGTGCCAGTAGTATCGGCGGGGGATACACCGGGGAGCTGTTTTTT
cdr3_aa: CASSIGGGYTGELFF

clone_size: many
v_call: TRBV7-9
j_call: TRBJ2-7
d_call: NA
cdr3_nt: TGTGCCAGCAGCCCCCAGGGGGGGTCAAGCGAGCAGTACTTC
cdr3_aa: CASSPQGGSSEQYF

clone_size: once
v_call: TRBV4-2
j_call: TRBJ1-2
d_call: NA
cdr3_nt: TGTGCCAGCAGTCCAACCACAGGGCGTATCTATGGCTACACCTTC
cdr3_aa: CASSPTTGRIYGYTF

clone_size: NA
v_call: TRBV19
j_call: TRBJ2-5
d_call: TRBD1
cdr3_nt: TGTGCCAGTACTTTCGGGACAGGCCAAGAGACCCAGTACTTC
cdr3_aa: CASTFGTGQETQYF

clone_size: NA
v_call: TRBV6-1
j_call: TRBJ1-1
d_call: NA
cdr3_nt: TGTGCCAGCGAACCAGGGTACGGGAGCACTGAAGCTTTCTTT
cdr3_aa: CASEPGYGSTEAFF

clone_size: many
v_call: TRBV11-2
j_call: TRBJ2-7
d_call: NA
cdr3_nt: TGTGCCAGCAGCTTAGTGGCGAACTACGAGCAGTACTTC
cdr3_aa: CASSLVANYEQYF

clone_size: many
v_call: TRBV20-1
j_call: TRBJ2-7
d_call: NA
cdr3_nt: TGCAGTGCGACCCTGACAGGCTTCTCCTACGAGCAGTACTTC
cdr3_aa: CSATLTGFSYEQYF

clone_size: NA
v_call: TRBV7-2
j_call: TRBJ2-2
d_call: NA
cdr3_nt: TGTGCCAGCAGCCCGGACCCGGGGGAGCTGTTTTTT
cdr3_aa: CASSPDPGELFF

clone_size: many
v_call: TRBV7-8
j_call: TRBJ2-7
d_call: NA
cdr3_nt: TGTGCCAGCAGCCAAGCGGACGGACAGTACGAGCAGTACTTC
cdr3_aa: CASSQADGQYEQYF

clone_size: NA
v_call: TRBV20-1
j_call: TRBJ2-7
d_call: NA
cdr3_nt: TGCAGTGCTAAAGCCGACCTAGCGAGGTTTTACGAGCAGTACTTC
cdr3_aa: CSAKADLARFYEQYF

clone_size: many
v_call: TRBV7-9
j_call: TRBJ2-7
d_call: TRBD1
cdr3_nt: TGTGCCAGCAGCTTAGATGTCAGGGGGCGCGGAGAGCAGTACTTC
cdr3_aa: CASSLDVRGRGEQYF

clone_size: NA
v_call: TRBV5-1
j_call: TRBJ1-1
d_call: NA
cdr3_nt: TGCGCCAGCAGCTTGGGCAGGGACAATTGGAGCACTGAAGCTTTCTTT
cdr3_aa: CASSLGRDNWSTEAFF

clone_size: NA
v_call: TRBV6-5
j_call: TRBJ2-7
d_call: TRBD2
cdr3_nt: TGTGCCAGCAGTTCATTAGCGGGGTACGAGCAGTACTTC
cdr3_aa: CASSSLAGYEQYF

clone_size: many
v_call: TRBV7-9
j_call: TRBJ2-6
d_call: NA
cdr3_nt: TGTGCCAGCAGCTACAGGGCCTCTGGGGCCAACGTCCTGACTTTC
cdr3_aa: CASSYRASGANVLTF

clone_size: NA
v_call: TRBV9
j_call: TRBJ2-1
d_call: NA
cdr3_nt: TGTGCCAGCAGCCCGACCCCCATCAATGAGCAGTTCTTC
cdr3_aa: CASSPTPINEQFF

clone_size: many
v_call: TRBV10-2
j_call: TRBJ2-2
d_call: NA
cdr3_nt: TGCGCCAGCAGTGGGGGGGCTGCCGGGGAGCTGTTTTTT
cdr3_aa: CASSGGAAGELFF

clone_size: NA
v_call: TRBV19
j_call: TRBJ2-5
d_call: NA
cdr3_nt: TGTGCCAGTAGTACGCCTAGCTTAGAGACCCAGTACTTC
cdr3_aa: CASSTPSLETQYF

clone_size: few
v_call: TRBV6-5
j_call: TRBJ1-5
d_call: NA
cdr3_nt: TGTGCCAGCAGTGAAAGGAAGAGCAATCAGCCCCAGCATTTT
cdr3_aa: CASSERKSNQPQHF

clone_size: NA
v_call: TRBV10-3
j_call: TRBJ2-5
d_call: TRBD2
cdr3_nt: TGTGCCATCAGTGAAGTCCCGGGACTAGCAACGGAGACCCAGTACTTC
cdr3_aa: CAISEVPGLATETQYF

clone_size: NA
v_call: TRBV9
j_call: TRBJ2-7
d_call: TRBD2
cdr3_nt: TGTGCCAGCAGTCTTACTAGCGCGGGGGAGCAGTACTTC
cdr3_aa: CASSLTSAGEQYF

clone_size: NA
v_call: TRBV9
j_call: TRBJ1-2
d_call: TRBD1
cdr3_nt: TGTGCCAGCAGCTTCTCCGGGACAGGGTGGGATGGCTACACCTTC
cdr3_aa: CASSFSGTGWDGYTF

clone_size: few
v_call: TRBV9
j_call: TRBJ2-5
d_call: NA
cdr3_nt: TGTGCCAGCAGTCTAGGGCGGTCTGGAGGAGAGACCCAGTACTTC
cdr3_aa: CASSLGRSGGETQYF

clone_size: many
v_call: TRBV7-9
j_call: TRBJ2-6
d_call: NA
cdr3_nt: TGTGCCAGCAGACTTACAGGGCGTGGGGCCAACGTCCTGACTTTC
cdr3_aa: CASRLTGRGANVLTF

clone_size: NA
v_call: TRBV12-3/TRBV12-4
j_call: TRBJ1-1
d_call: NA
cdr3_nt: TGTGCCAGCAGTTGGCAGGGGACGAACACTGAAGCTTTCTTT
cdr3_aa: CASSWQGTNTEAFF

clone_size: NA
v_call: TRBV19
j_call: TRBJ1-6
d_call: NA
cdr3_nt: TGTGCTAGAGATTGGGGACGGTATAATTCACCCCTCCACTTT
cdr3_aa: CARDWGRYNSPLHF

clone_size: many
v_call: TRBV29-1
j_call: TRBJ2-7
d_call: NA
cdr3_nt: TGCAGCGTTTTTCTCACTTCCTACGAGCAGTACTTC
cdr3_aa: CSVFLTSYEQYF

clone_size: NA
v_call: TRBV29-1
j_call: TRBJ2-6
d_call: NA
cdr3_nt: TGCAGCGTTGACCCGGAAGGAGCCAACGTCCTGACTTTC
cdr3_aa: CSVDPEGANVLTF

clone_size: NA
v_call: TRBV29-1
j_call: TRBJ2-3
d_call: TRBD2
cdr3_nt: TGCAGCGTTGCGACTAGCGGGGCTAGCACAGATACGCAGTATTTT
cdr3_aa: CSVATSGASTDTQYF

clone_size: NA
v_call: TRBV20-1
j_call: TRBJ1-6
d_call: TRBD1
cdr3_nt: TGCAGTGCTAGGGGGACAGGAAGTTCACCCCTCCACTTT
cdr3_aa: CSARGTGSSPLHF

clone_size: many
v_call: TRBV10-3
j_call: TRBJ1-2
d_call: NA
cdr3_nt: TGTGCCAGCAGCGACAACTCCTATGGCTACACCTTC
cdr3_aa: CASSDNSYGYTF

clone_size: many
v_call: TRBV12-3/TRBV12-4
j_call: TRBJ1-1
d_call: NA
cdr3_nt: TGTGCCAGCAGTTTAGGCAACATGAACACTGAAGCTTTCTTT
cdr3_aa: CASSLGNMNTEAFF

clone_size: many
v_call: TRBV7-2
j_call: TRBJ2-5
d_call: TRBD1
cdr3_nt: TGTGCCAGCAGCTTATTGACCCGGACAGGACAAGAGACCCAGTACTTC
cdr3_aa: CASSLLTRTGQETQYF

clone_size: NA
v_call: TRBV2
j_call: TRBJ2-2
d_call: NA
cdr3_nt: TGTGCCAGCAGTGGGCACACAGGGCCCTCTAAGCGGGAGCTGTTTTTT
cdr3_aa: CASSGHTGPSKRELFF

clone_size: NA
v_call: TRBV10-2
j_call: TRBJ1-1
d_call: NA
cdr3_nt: TGCGCCAGCAGTGAGCCGGACAGTGTCACTGAAGCTTTCTTT
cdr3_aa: CASSEPDSVTEAFF

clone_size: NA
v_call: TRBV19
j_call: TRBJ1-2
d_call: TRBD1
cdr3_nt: TGTGCCAGTAGAGGACAGGGCGGACCAAGACCTGGCTACACCTTC
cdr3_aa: CASRGQGGPRPGYTF

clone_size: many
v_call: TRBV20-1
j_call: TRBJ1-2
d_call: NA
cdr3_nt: TGCAGTGCTGAGAGGGGGAACTATGGCTACACCTTC
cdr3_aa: CSAERGNYGYTF

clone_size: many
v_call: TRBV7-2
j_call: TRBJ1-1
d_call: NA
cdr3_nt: TGTGCCAGCAGCCAAATAGTGGCTGAAGCTTTCTTT
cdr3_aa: CASSQIVAEAFF

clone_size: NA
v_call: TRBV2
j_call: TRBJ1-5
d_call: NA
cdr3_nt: TGTGCCAGCAGTGGGGGGGAGGGGGGGAATCAGCCCCAGCATTTT
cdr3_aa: CASSGGEGGNQPQHF

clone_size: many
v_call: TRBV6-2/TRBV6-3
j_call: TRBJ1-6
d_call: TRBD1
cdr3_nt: TGTGCCAGCATCAAGTACGGGACAGGCGAAAATTCACCCCTCCACTTT
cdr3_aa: CASIKYGTGENSPLHF

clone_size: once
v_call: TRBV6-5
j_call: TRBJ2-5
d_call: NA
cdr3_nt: TGTGCCAGCAGTGACGCCGGCGGACGTACGAGGGGGGAGACCCAGTACTTC
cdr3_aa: CASSDAGGRTRGETQYF

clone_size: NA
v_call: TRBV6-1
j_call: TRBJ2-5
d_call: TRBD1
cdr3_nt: TGTGCCAGCCAGGGACAGCCGCAAGAGACCCAGTACTTC
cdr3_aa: CASQGQPQETQYF

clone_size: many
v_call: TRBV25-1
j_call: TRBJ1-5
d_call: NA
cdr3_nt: TGTGCCAGCAGTGACCATGAGTGGGGGTATAGCAATCAGCCCCAGCATTTT
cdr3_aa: CASSDHEWGYSNQPQHF

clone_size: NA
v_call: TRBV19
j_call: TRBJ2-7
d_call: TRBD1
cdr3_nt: TGTGCCAGTAGTTCACCCCCGGGGACAGGAGTTTACGAGCAGTACTTC
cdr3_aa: CASSSPPGTGVYEQYF

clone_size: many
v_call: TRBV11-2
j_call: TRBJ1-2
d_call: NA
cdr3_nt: TGTGCCAGCAGCTTAGATGGAGGGACTTCCTATGGCTACACCTTC
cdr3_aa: CASSLDGGTSYGYTF